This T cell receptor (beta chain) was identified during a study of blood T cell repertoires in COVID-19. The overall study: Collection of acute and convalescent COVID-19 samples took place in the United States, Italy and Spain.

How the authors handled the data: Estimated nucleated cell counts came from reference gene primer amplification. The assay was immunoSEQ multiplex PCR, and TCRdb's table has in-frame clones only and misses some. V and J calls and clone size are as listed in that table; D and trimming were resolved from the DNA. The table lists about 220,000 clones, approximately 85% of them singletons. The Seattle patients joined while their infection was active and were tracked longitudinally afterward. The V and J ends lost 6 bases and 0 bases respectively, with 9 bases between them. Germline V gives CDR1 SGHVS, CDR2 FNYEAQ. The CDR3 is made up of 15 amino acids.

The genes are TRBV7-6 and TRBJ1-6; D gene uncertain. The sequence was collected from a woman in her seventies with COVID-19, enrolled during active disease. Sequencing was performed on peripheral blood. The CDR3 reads CASSPQRSYNSPLHF. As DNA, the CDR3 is TGTGCCAGCAGTCCTCAGCGCTCCTATAATTCACCCCTCCACTTT. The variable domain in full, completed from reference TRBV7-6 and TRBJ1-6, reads GAGVSQSPRYKVTKRGQDVALRCDPISGHVSLYWYRQALGQGPEFLTYFNYEAQQDKSGLPNDRFSAERPEGSISTLTIQRTEQRDSAMYRCASSPQRSYNSPLHFGNGTRLTVT.